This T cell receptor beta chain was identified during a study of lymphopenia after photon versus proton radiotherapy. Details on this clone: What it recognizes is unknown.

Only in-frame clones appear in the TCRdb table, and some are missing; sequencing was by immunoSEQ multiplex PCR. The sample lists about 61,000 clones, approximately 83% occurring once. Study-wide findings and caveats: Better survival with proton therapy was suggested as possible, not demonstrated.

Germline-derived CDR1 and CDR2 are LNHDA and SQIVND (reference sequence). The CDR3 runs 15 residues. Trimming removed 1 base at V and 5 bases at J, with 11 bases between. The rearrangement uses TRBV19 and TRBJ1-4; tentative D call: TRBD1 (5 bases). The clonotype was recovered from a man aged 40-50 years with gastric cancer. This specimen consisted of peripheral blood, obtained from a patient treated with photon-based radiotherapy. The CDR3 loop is CASSIGGELNEKLFF. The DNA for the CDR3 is TGTGCCAGTAGTATAGGGGGGGAGTTGAATGAAAAACTGTTTTTT. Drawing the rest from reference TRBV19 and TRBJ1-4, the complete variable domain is DGGITQSPKYLFRKEGQNVTLSCEQNLNHDAMYWYRQDPGQGLRLIYYSQIVNDFQKGDIAEGYSVSREKKESFPLTVTSAQKNPTAFYLCASSIGGELNEKLFFGSGTQLSVL.